This note documents a single T cell receptor beta chain sequence. The antigen remains undetermined. The data were obtained in a study of cytomegalovirus exposure and HLA in healthy donors. Study results and limitations: The authors confirmed in vitro that three CMV-associated chains were specific for CMV antigens. CMV serostatus stood as the only immune exposure information on hand.

The PCR made use of 60 Vbeta and 13 Jbeta primers. Authors' analysis steps: Roughly 10 million shared chains were among the about 80 million unique TCR beta chains that a later analysis counted. TCRdb's copy holds only in-frame clones and misses some; the assay was immunoSEQ multiplex PCR. That table is the source of V, J and clone size, and D and trimming were worked out from the DNA. The repertoire consists of 150,000 to 200,000 clones, with about 80% occurring once and the leading ten covering roughly 2%. J lost 6 bases, V lost 4 bases, and 9 bases had no gene match. The CDR3 covers 15 residues. Per germline, CDR1 SGHVS and CDR2 FNYEAQ.

Source material: PBMCs. The V and J genes are TRBV7-6 and TRBJ2-3; 8 nucleotides line up with TRBD2. The sequence was obtained from a man between 40 and 49 years old in good health and CMV-seronegative. The CDR3 sequence: CASSSLAGKGDTQYF. CDR3 bases: TGTGCCAGCAGCTCATTAGCGGGGAAAGGGGATACGCAGTATTTT.